This TCR beta chain stems from a study of T cells in Graves' hyperthyroidism and ophthalmopathy. This clonotype has a handful of counts. The germline CDR1 and CDR2 sequences are LGHDT and YNNKEL (reference sequence). V gave up 0 bases and J gave up 9 bases, with 18 bases separating them. This CDR3 has 16 amino acids. Uncontrolled infection, other autoimmune disease, pregnancy or lactation disqualified patients from enrolment. RNA transcripts gave rise to amplified TCR beta CDR3 regions. The HTBI primer set drove a first-round RT-PCR of the TCR CDR3. TCRdb re-called the multiplex PCR reads through MiXCR, storing one row per CDR3 protein. The table has fewer than 900,000 distinct CDR3 sequences, 15% to 20% seen once.

This clonotype was obtained from a woman in her fifties or sixties with Graves' hyperthyroidism that later progressed to Graves' ophthalmopathy. The chain combines TRBV3-1 with TRBJ2-1; unclear D gene. What was sequenced was blood. The CDR3 region is CASSQDYSVDSGEQFF. DNA for the CDR3: TGTGCCAGCAGCCAAGACTACTCGGTGGATTCAGGTGAGCAGTTCTTC.